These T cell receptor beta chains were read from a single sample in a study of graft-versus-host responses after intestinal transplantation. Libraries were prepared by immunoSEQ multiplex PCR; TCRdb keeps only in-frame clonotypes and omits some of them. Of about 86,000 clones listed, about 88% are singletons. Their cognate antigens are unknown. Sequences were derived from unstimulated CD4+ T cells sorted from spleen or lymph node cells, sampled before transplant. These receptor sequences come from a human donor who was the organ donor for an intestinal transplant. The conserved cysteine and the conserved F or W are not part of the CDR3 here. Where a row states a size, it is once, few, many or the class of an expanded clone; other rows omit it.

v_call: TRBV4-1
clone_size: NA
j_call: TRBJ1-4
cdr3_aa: ASSQVQGFSEKLF

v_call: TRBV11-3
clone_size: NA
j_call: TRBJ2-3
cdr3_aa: ASSPQGTPTDTQY

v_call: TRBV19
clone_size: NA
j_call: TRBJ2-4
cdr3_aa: ASNGGGPTIQY

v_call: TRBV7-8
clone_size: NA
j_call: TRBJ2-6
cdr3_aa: ASSLLGQGGANVLT

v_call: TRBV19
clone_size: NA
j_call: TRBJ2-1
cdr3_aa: ASSIIAGGGSQF

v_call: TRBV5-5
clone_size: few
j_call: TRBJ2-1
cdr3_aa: ASSLAGTGGYNEQF

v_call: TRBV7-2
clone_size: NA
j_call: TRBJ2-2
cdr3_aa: ASSRDRNGELF

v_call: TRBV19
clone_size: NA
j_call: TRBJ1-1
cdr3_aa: ASNFQGLNTEAF

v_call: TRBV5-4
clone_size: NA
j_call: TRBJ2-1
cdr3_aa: ASSGLGLGNEQF

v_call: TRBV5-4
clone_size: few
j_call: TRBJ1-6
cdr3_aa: ASSPRWTGENSPLH

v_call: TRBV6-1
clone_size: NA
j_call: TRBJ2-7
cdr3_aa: ASSVRLADYEQY

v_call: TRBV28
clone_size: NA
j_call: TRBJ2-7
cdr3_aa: ASSPGTGVREQY

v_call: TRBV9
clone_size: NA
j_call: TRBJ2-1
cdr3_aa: ASSVESSLNEQF

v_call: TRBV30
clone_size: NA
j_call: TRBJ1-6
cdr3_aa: ACQREGPYNSPLH

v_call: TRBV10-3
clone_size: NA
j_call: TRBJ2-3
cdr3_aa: AIREGGTDTQY

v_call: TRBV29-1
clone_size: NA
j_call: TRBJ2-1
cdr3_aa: SVEDFGGEDNEQF

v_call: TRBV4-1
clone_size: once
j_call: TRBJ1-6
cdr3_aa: ASSPGRRDLNSPLH

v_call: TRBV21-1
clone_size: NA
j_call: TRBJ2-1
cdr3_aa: ASTNCGTSGYNEQF

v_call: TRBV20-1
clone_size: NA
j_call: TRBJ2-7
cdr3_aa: SAPQGGEQY

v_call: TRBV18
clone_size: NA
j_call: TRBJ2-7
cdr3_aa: ASSNTTGSYEQY

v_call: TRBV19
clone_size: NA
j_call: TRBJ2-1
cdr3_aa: ATNRSPLTSGGLNEQF

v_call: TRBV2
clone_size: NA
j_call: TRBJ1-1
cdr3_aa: ASTTETNTEAF

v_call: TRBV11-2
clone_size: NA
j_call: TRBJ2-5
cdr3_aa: ASSFNSWETQY

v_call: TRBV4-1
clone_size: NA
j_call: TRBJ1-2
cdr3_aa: ASSSGQGQIYGYT

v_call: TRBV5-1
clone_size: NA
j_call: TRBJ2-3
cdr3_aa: ASSLWGVGPTPDTQY

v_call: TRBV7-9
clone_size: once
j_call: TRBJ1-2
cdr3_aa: ASSGRFGRGYGYT

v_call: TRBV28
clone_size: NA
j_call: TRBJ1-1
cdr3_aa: ASSWPGDTEAF

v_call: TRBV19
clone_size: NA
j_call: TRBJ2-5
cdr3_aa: ASSTVREGSGETQY

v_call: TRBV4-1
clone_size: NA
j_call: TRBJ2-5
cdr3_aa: ASSPFGQGGETQY

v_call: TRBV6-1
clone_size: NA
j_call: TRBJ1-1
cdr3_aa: ASSGGGTGNAEAF

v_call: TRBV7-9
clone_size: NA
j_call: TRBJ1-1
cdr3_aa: ASSLVHGNTEAF

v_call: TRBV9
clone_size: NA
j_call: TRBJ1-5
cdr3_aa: ASSPATGEGQPQH

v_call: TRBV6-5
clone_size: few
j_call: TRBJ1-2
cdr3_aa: ASSYRDRIANYGYT

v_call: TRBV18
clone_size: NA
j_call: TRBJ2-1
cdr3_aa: ASSRLVSQSYNEQF

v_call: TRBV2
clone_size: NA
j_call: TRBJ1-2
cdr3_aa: ASSEGAYGYT

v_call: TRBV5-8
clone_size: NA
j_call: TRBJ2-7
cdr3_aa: ASSRDATGASYEQY

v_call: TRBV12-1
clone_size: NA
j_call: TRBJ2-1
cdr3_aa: ASSYRVRGRLF

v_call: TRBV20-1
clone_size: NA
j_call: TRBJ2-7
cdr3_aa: SAKGTAEQY

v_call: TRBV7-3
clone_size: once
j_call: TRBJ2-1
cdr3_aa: ASSSPGLASYNEQF